These 10 T cell receptor beta chains originate from one sample sequenced in a study of cytomegalovirus exposure and HLA in healthy donors. A multiplex PCR was run with 60 Vbeta primers and 13 Jbeta primers. Method: immunoSEQ multiplex PCR; TCRdb's copy keeps in-frame clones and lacks some. This sample carries under 200,000 clones, 60% to 75% of them seen once, and the ten largest clones take about 2.7%. The sample comprised PBMCs. These receptors were collected from a woman in her forties or fifties in good health and CMV-seropositive.

The chain links TRBV11-2 to TRBJ2-3; 11 nucleotides align to TRBD2. Trimming removed 0 bases from V and 3 bases from J; junction bases left unmatched: 5. This CDR3 has 17 residues. The germline CDR1 and CDR2 sequences are SGHAT and FQNNGV. CDR3 sequence reads: CASSLEVGLAVTDTQYF. In nucleotides, the CDR3 is TGTGCCAGCAGCTTAGAAGTGGGACTAGCGGTAACAGATACGCAGTATTTT.

The chain joins TRBV14 to TRBJ2-1; 12 bases line up with TRBD2. The CDR3 loop spans 17 amino acids. V trimming: 5 bases; J trimming: 3 bases; junction bases outside the gene matches: 8. Germline values: CDR1 SGHDN, CDR2 FVKESK. DNA of the CDR3: TGTGCCAGCAGCTCTAGCGGGGGGGCCGGTTACTACAATGAGCAGTTCTTC. Translation gives CASSSSGGAGYYNEQFF.

The gene calls are TRBV10-3 and TRBJ1-2; 8 positions agree with TRBD1. The CDR3 spans 14 residues. V lost 3 bases and J lost 6; bases outside the gene matches: 6. In germline, CDR1 is ENHRY, CDR2 SYGVKD. DNA of the CDR3: TGTGCCATCAGTGAACAAACAGGGGGGAATGGCTACACCTTC. This sequence encodes CAISEQTGGNGYTF.

This clone was seen a handful of times. This sequence joins TRBV30 and TRBJ2-5; a weak D match, TRBD2 (7 bases). V lost 0 bases, J lost 4 bases, and 12 bases lay in between. The CDR3 runs to 14 residues. The germline V gene encodes CDR1 GTSNPN and CDR2 SVGIG (reference sequence). The DNA of the CDR3 is TGTGCCTGGAGTGTAGGGGGGGTGTCAGAGACCCAGTACTTC. It translates to CAWSVGGVSETQYF.

A note on this clone: Other DNA sequences in the same sample also yield this CDR3. This chain connects TRBV5-1 to TRBJ2-5, with D possibly TRBD1 on 5 matching bases. Looked up from germline, CDR1 is SGHRS and CDR2 is YFSETQ. Trimming removed 0 bases from V and 4 bases from J, with 10 bases in between. The CDR3 extends over 14 amino acids. CDR3 residues: CASSLGQGGETQYF. The CDR3 coding sequence is TGCGCCAGCAGCTTGGGGCAGGGTGGAGAGACCCAGTACTTC.

This chain connects TRBV2 to TRBJ2-3; no clear D. Germline V lookup: CDR1 SNHLY, CDR2 FYNNEI. The CDR3 contains 11 residues. Between the trimmed V and J ends, which lost 4 bases and 7 bases, there was a span of 6 bases. Here the CDR3 reads CASSVENTQYF. Here the CDR3 DNA reads TGTGCCAGCAGTGTAGAGAATACGCAGTATTTT.

The chain couples TRBV7-8 to TRBJ2-5; 10 bases are a match to TRBD2. The germline V gene has CDR1 SGHVS and CDR2 FQNEAQ. The V and J ends lost 1 base and 1 base, in that order; junction bases with no gene match: 9. The CDR3 sequence is 18 residues long. DNA for the CDR3: TGTGCCAGCAGCTTAGTACCTAGCGGGGGCCAACCCCAAGAGACCCAGTACTTC. Translated: CASSLVPSGGQPQETQYF.

The DNA for the CDR3 is TGTGCCAGCAGCCCCAAGACGGGGAGACCTAATTCACCCCTCCACTTT. It yields the protein CASSPKTGRPNSPLHF. The J gene is TRBJ1-6, the V gene TRBV5-8; D not certain. Trimming cost V 4 bases and J 6 bases, with 17 bases left between them. Germline V lookup: CDR1 SGHTS, CDR2 YDEGEE. The CDR3 loop spans 16 amino acids.

The chain recombines TRBV5-6 with TRBJ1-2; D gene uncertain. Per germline, CDR1 SGHDT and CDR2 YYEEEE. The CDR3 is 14 residues long. V was trimmed by 8 bases and J by 4 bases, leaving 18 bases between them. CDR3 protein: CASNVFRSLYGYTF. As DNA, the CDR3 is TGTGCCAGTAATGTTTTCCGGAGCCTCTATGGCTACACCTTC.

The chain recombines TRBV7-2 with TRBJ2-7; 13 bases are a match to TRBD2. CDR3 length: 17 amino acids. Per germline, CDR1 SGHTA and CDR2 FQGNSA. V was clipped by 4 bases and J by 5 bases; unmatched bases: 11. The DNA of the CDR3 is TGTGCCAGCAGCTCCCGGACTAGCGGGGGTCCTCCCCACGAGCAGTACTTC. It encodes CASSSRTSGGPPHEQYF.